The entry below describes one T cell receptor (beta chain). Assay: immunoSEQ multiplex PCR; the TCRdb copy retains only in-frame clones and omits some. The sample shows 130,000 to 150,000 clones, around 93% of them seen only once. The record originates from a study of T cell responses to AZD1222 COVID-19 vaccine. The CDR3 extends over 15 amino acids. V was clipped by 0 bases and J by 5 bases; unmatched bases: 4. Germline assignment: CDR1 SGHRS and CDR2 YFSETQ. The chain couples TRBV5-1 to TRBJ2-1; 8 positions agree with TRBD2. Specimen: peripheral blood, collected on day 0 of AZD1222 vaccination. The clonotype originates from an adult in good health. The CDR3 DNA follows: TGCGCCAGCAGCTTGGATCCGCGGGGGGACAATGAGCAGTTCTTC. Protein sequence: CASSLDPRGDNEQFF.